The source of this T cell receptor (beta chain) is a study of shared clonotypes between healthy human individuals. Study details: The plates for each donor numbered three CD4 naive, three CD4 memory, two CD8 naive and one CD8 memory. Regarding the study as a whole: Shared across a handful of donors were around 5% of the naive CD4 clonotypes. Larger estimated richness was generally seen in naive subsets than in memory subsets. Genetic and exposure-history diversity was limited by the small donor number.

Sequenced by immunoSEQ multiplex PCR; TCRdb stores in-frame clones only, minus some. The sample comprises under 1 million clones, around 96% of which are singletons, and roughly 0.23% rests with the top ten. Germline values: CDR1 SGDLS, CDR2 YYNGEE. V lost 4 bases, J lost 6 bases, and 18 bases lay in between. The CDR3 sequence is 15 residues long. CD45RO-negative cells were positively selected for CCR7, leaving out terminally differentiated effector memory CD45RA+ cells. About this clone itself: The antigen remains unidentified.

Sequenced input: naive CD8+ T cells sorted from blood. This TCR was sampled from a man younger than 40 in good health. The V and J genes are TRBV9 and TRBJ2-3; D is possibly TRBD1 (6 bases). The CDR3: CASSPQGTPRDTQYF. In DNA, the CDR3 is TGTGCCAGCAGCCCACAGGGCACTCCTCGGGATACGCAGTATTTT.